Sequencing of this TCR beta chain was carried out in a study of blood T cell repertoires in COVID-19. About the research overall: The United States, Italy and Spain provided the acute and convalescent COVID-19 samples.

Profiling relied on immunoSEQ multiplex PCR, and the TCRdb table lists in-frame clones only, not all of them. The table shows fewer than 250,000 clones, with roughly 94% occurring only once. CDR3 length equals 14 residues. Germline V gene lookup returns CDR1 SGHKS and CDR2 YYEKEE (reference sequence). V gave up 1 base and J gave up 4 bases, with 12 bases separating them. Sequenced input: peripheral blood. The rearrangement links TRBV5-5 to TRBJ2-7; tentatively, D is TRBD1 (7 bases). This sequence was found in a man aged 25 to 40 with acute or convalescent COVID-19. CDR3 bases: TGTGCCAGCAGCTTGAAACAGGGGAGGTACGAGCAGTACTTC. It encodes CASSLKQGRYEQYF.